Listed here is a single T cell receptor beta chain. The sample belongs to a study of T cells in Graves' hyperthyroidism and ophthalmopathy. RNA transcripts yielded amplified TCR beta CDR3 regions. The HTBI primer set served for first-round RT-PCR of the TCR CDR3. TCRdb passed the multiplex PCR reads through MiXCR, listing each CDR3 protein once. The table has hundreds of thousands of distinct CDR3 sequences, around 40% seen once. Patients aged 18 to 65 with hyperthyroidism were newly diagnosed, with duration under 2 months. Orbital computed tomography and thyroid ultrasound, together with serum TRAb and thyroxine and clinical symptoms, were used for diagnoses. The sequence derives from a middle-aged woman with Graves' hyperthyroidism. Sequenced input: blood.

The CDR3 reads CASSTAGGLASYEQYF. As DNA, the CDR3 is TGTGCCAGCTCAACCGCCGGGGGACTCGCCTCCTACGAGCAGTACTTC. The chain joins TRBV9 to TRBJ2-7; possible D gene TRBD2, 6 bases. Germline CDR1 is SGDLS and CDR2 is YYNGEE. Trimming stripped 7 bases from V and 0 bases from J, with 20 bases between. The CDR3 sequence is 16 residues long.